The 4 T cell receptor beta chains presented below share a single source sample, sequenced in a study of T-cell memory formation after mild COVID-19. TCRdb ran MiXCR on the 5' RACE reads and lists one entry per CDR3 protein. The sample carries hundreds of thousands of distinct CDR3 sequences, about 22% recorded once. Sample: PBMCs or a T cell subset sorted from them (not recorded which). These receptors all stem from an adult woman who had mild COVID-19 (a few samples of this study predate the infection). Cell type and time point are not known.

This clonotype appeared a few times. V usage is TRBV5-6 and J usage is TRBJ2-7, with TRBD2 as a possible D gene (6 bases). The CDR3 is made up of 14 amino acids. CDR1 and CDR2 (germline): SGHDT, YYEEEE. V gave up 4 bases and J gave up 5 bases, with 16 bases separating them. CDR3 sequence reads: CASSPPLLAHEQYF. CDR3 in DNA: TGTGCCAGCAGCCCCCCCCTACTAGCCCACGAGCAGTACTTC.

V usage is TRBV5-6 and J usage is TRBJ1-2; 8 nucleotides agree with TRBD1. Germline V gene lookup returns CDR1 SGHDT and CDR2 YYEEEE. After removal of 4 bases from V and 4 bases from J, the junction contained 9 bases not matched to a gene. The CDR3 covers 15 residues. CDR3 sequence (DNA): TGTGCCAGCAGCACCAGGGGGCACGGAGCCTATGGCTACACCTTC. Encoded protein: CASSTRGHGAYGYTF. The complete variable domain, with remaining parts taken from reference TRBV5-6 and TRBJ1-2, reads DAGVTQSPTHLIKTRGQQVTLRCSPKSGHDTVSWYQQALGQGPQFIFQYYEEEERQRGNFPDRFSGHQFPNYSSELNVNALLLGDSALYLCASSTRGHGAYGYTFGSGTRLTVV.

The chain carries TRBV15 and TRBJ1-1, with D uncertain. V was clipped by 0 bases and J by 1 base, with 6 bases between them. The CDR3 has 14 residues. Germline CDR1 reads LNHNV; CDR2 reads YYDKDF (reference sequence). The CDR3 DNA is TGTGCCACCAGCAGAGATCGTGAGAACACTGAAGCTTTCTTT. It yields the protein CATSRDRENTEAFF.

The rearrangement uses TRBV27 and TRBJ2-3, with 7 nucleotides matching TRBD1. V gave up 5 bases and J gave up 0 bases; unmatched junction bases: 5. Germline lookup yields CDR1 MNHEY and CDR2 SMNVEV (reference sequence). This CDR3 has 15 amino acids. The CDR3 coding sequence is TGTGCCAGCAGTCTCACAGGGGCTAGCACAGATACGCAGTATTTT. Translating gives CASSLTGASTDTQYF.